This TCR beta chain appears in the sequencing data of a study of cytomegalovirus exposure and HLA in healthy donors. Overall study findings and caveats: Specific recognition of CMV antigens was confirmed in vitro for three chains (all CMV-associated). The authors listed 150 to 200 TCR beta chains as cytomegalovirus-associated.

This CDR3 has 14 residues. Germline V gene lookup returns CDR1 MGHRA and CDR2 YSYEKL. With V trimmed by 5 bases and J by 8 bases, 8 bases remained unmatched. Regarding this clone: Its target is unknown.

The study ran its PCR with 60 Vbeta and 13 Jbeta primers. The protocol was immunoSEQ multiplex PCR, while the TCRdb copy is restricted to in-frame clones and leaves out a portion. The data hold roughly 99,000 clones, with 70% to 80% observed a single time. The receptor was derived from a man in his 60s in good health and CMV-seropositive. What was sequenced was PBMCs. The chain links TRBV4-1 to TRBJ1-4; the match to TRBD1 covers 7 bases. This CDR3 reads CASSLRQGREKLFF. CDR3 coding DNA: TGCGCCAGCAGCTTACGACAGGGACGGGAAAAACTGTTTTTT.